Listed here are 21 T cell receptor beta chains from one sample, sequenced in a study of tumor-infiltrating lymphocytes in primary liver carcinoma. The template, roughly 0.45 ug total RNA, yielded TCR beta cDNA made with a constant-region primer. The TCR beta library was amplified through three nested multiplex PCR rounds in a modified ARM-PCR procedure. The opening two PCR rounds, about 11 cycles each, paired TRBV1-TRBV30 forward primers with a C-beta reverse primer. TCRdb fed the multiplex PCR reads into MiXCR, producing one record per CDR3 protein. The profile shows tens of thousands of distinct CDR3 sequences, more than 70% of them singletons. The tissue used was unsorted bulk material of about 19-33 mg. RNA and DNA were co-extracted from it with the AllPrep DNA/RNA mini kit. Sequencing was carried out using tumor-adjacent normal liver tissue. These TCRs come from a man between 35 and 55 years old with primary liver carcinoma and hepatitis B virus infection.

A remark on this clonotype: At one end, the junction sequence differs from germline, possibly due to a read error. V and J are TRBV14 and TRBJ2-7, with D perhaps TRBD1 (5 bases). Germline V gene lookup returns CDR1 SGHDN and CDR2 FVKESK. The CDR3 consists of 13 residues. CDR3: CVRSQVDSYEHYF. The DNA for the CDR3 is TGTGTCAGGAGCCAGGTCGACAGTTACGAGCACTATTTC.

Concerning this clonotype itself: The junction departs from germline at one end; a sequencing error may be responsible. The chain carries TRBV6-2 or TRBV6-3 and TRBJ1-4, with D unclear. CDR1 and CDR2 from the germline V gene are MNHEY and SVGEGT. The CDR3 runs to 14 residues. Here the CDR3 DNA reads TGTGCCAGCCGAAAGGGAAGATATGAGAAAAAACTGATTTTT. This gives the protein CASRKGRYEKKLIF.

As to this clonotype: Likely a read error: the CDR3 ends without its conserved phenylalanine or tryptophan. The chain joins TRBV11-2 to TRBJ2-7; possibly TRBD2 for D (6 bases). CDR3 length: 12 amino acids. Germline V gives CDR1 SGHAT, CDR2 FQNNGV. The CDR3 protein is CASSPGGYEQYL. CDR3 nucleotide sequence: TGTGCTAGTAGTCCCGGGGGCTACGAGCAGTACCTC.

The chain joins TRBV19 to TRBJ2-1; D uncertain. The V gene lost 1 base and the J gene lost 7 bases, with 14 bases spanning the gap. Germline lookup yields CDR1 LNHDA and CDR2 SQIVND (reference sequence). This CDR3 region has 15 residues. CDR3 residues: CASSIGASVGNEQFF. The CDR3 nucleotides are TGTGCCAGTAGTATAGGGGCCAGCGTAGGAAATGAGCAGTTCTTC.

This clonotype was detected only once. The CDR3 carries no conserved terminal phenylalanine or tryptophan, so it likely arises from a read error. It is unclear where the CDR3 begins or ends on the DNA, so no DNA is shown, and the CDR3 is as TCRdb lists it. The chain couples TRBV11-2 to TRBJ2-1; TRBD1 reflects the table's D call only, with no check against the DNA. Including both end residues, the CDR3 is 16 amino acids long. Germline loops: CDR1 SGHAT, CDR2 FQNNGV. The CDR3 loop is CASSSGGGGRFNGQFL.

With regard to this clonotype: The junction differs from germline at one of its ends, possibly a read error. The V and J genes are TRBV11-2 and TRBJ2-3, with D perhaps being TRBD1 or TRBD2 (5 bases each). This CDR3 region has 15 residues. Germline V gene lookup returns CDR1 SGHAT and CDR2 FQNNGV. The CDR3 here is CASSLVNTGGDTHYF. CDR3 coding DNA: TGTGCCAGCAGTTTAGTCAACACAGGAGGAGATACGCATTATTTT. Full variable domain (missing parts from reference TRBV11-2 and TRBJ2-3): EAGVAQSPRYKIIEKRQSVAFWCNPISGHATLYWYQQILGQGPKLLIQFQNNGVVDDSQLPKDRFSAERLKGVDSTLKIQPAKLEDSAVYLCASSLVNTGGDTHYFGPGTRLTVL.

This clonotype was detected only once. It is likely a read error, because the conserved phenylalanine at the end of the CDR3 is missing. The rearrangement links TRBV12-3 or TRBV12-4 to TRBJ1-2; no clear D. The CDR3 contains 15 residues. CDR3 nucleotide sequence: TGTGCCAGCAGTTTAGCGGGAAGGGCGGGCTATGGGTACACCTTA. Amino acids: CASSLAGRAGYGYTL.

As to this clonotype: The junction departs from the called germline gene at one end, perhaps through a read error. The CDR3 region has the DNA TGTAGCGTTGAGCATCCAGGGAACACTGAAGCTTTCTTT. It translates to CSVEHPGNTEAFF. The rearrangement uses TRBV29-1 and TRBJ1-1; the D is unclear. Germline V gene data show CDR1 as SQVTM and CDR2 as ANQGSEA. CDR3 size: 13 residues.

The gene calls are TRBV28 and TRBJ2-1; D is tentatively TRBD1 or TRBD2 (5 bases each). This CDR3 is built from 14 residues. Germline values: CDR1 MDHEN, CDR2 SYDVKM. Deletions cut 3 bases from V and 8 bases from J, with 14 bases between. The CDR3 DNA is TGTGCCAGCAGTTTTAGGGGAGAGTACGATGAGCAGTTCTTC. Translated: CASSFRGEYDEQFF.

In its sample, this clonotype was seen once. Compared with germline, one end of the junction differs, possibly owing to a read error. This chain joins TRBV28 and TRBJ2-1; D is perhaps TRBD1 (5 bases). Germline loops: CDR1 MDHEN, CDR2 SYDVKM. The CDR3 is 15 amino acids. The CDR3 coding sequence is TGTGCCAGCAGTCTAGTTGGGGCATCTGGGAATGAGCATTTCTTC. Its protein is CASSLVGASGNEHFF.

In the case of this clonotype: This CDR3 is missing its conserved last phenylalanine or tryptophan, likely due to a read error. The V gene is TRBV28, the J gene TRBJ2-3, with 11 bases fitting TRBD2. The CDR3 extends over 16 amino acids. The V gene's germline CDR1 is MDHEN and CDR2 SYDVKM. This chain's CDR3 is CTSNGTSGFNTDTQYS. In nucleotides, the CDR3 is TGTACCAGCAATGGGACTAGCGGTTTTAACACAGATACGCAGTATTCT.

This chain connects TRBV4-1 to TRBJ1-4; D possibly corresponds to TRBD1 (6 bases). The V gene lost 4 bases and the J gene lost 8 bases, with 17 bases spanning the gap. The CDR3 loop spans 15 amino acids. CDR1 is MGHRA, CDR2 YSYEKL, per germline. As DNA, the CDR3 is TGCGCCAGCAGCCCGTTTTCGGGGGCCATGGAAAAACTGTTTTTT. Translated, it gives CASSPFSGAMEKLFF.

The CDR3 loop is CAIQGNTGELFF. The DNA for the CDR3 is TGTGCCATCCAGGGGAACACCGGGGAGCTGTTTTTT. The chain employs TRBV6-5 and TRBJ2-2, with a weak D call TRBD1 (5 bases). V gave up 10 bases and J gave up 1 base, with 7 bases separating them. This CDR3 has 12 residues. Germline V lookup: CDR1 MNHEY, CDR2 SVGAGI.

Of note for this clonotype: A much larger clone differs by one base, so this may be a read error. The chain employs TRBV11-3 and TRBJ2-2; possibly TRBD2 for D (7 bases). Germline values: CDR1 SGHNT, CDR2 YENEEA. This CDR3 contains 18 residues. The DNA for the CDR3 is TGTTCCAGCAGCCGCGGGGGCAGGTTCCACGATGACACCGAGGAGCTGTTTTTT. Amino acid sequence: CSSSRGGRFHDDTEELFF.

The rearrangement links TRBV18 to TRBJ1-5, with a tentative D call TRBD1 (5 bases). This CDR3 has 13 residues. Per germline, CDR1 KGHSH and CDR2 LQKENI. Trimming removed 3 bases at V and 7 bases at J, with 10 bases between. The CDR3 loop reads CASSPGRRQPQHF. In nucleotides, the CDR3 is TGTGCCAGCTCACCGGGGCGAAGACAGCCCCAGCATTTT.

Points on this clonotype: A junction end diverges from the germline sequence, so it may reflect a read error. The chain combines TRBV6-2 or TRBV6-3 with TRBJ1-1; D is ambiguous. This CDR3 has 13 amino acids. CDR1 MNHEY and CDR2 SVGEGT come from the germline V gene. The CDR3 nucleotides read TGTGCCAGCACCGCCTTGAGCAGCACTGAAGCTTCCTTT. This encodes CASTALSSTEASF.

On this clonotype itself: Its ends do not fully match the called genes, so a read error is possible. The chain has TRBV19 and TRBJ2-2; D is undetermined. The length of the CDR3 is 14 residues. In germline, CDR1 is LNHDA, CDR2 SQIVND (reference sequence). The CDR3 DNA follows: TGTACCAGGATGCAAGGAAAAAACACCGGGGAGCTGTTTTTT. This translates into CTRMQGKNTGELFF.

About this clonotype: Compared with germline, one end of the junction differs, possibly owing to a read error. The V gene is TRBV5-6, the J gene TRBJ2-7, with D unresolved. The germline CDR1 and CDR2 sequences are SGHDT and YYEEEE. The CDR3 loop spans 16 amino acids. CDR3 in DNA: TGTGCCGGCAGCCCCACCCCCATGGGCGAGGCCTACGATCAGTACTTC. Amino acids: CAGSPTPMGEAYDQYF.

This clonotype was detected once. The junction differs from germline at one of its ends, possibly a read error. The chain uses TRBV5-4 and TRBJ2-2; 8 bases line up with TRBD2. This CDR3 region has 15 residues. Germline V lookup: CDR1 SGHNT, CDR2 YYREEE (reference sequence). CDR3 loop: CASSLTSANTGELFF. The DNA of the CDR3 is TGCGCCAGCAGCTTGACTAGCGCGAACACCGGGGAGCTCTTTTTT.

A word on this clonotype: A read error may explain this, as a much larger clone is one base away. The chain employs TRBV19 and TRBJ2-2; the D is unclear. CDR3 length: 13 amino acids. Trimming left V 6 bases short and J 1 base short, with 6 bases between. Germline CDR1 is LNHDA and CDR2 is SQIVND (reference sequence). The CDR3 DNA reads TGTGCCAGTAGAAGTGAGAACACCGGGGAGCTGTTTTTT. Its translation: CASRSENTGELFF.

A word on this clonotype: The CDR3 does not end in the conserved phenylalanine or tryptophan, so this is likely a read error. The DNA is left out, because the CDR3 cannot be placed on it with certainty; the CDR3 is given as TCRdb lists it. The rearrangement joins TRBV14 to TRBJ2-1. Germline-derived CDR1 and CDR2 are SGHDN and FVKESK. From its first to its last residue, the CDR3 has 10 amino acids. This CDR3 reads CAGGRPTAFY.